What follows are 12 T cell receptor beta chains derived from one specimen sequenced in a study of response to subunit inactivated influenza vaccine. TCRdb reanalysed the RT-PCR reads using MiXCR and keeps one entry per CDR3 protein. The repertoire consists of roughly 520,000 distinct CDR3 sequences, with less than 30% occurring once and the leading ten covering approximately 2%. Sample: CD4+ T cells sorted from PBMCs, taken more than 4 days after vaccination. The receptor set was obtained from a man in his fifties who received an inactivated influenza vaccine.

This clonotype was observed a handful of times. V gene TRBV6-5 combines with J gene TRBJ2-5; tentatively, D is TRBD1 (7 bases). From germline, CDR1 is MNHEY and CDR2 SVGAGI. The ends were cut back, 2 bases at V and 4 bases at J, with 17 bases in the middle. CDR3 length equals 16 residues. CDR3 in amino acids: CASSYLRGQGGETQYF. The CDR3 DNA follows: TGTGCCAGCAGTTACCTCAGAGGGCAGGGGGGAGAGACCCAGTACTTC.

The V gene is TRBV6-2 or TRBV6-3, the J gene TRBJ2-2; D ambiguous. Trimming stripped 4 bases from V and 4 bases from J, with 7 bases between. CDR1 MNHEY and CDR2 SVGEGT come from the germline V gene. The CDR3 has 13 amino acids. CDR3 in DNA: TGTGCCAGCAGTTCCATGACCACCGGGGAGCTGTTTTTT. Translation: CASSSMTTGELFF.

This chain links TRBV20-1 with TRBJ1-1; tentative D call: TRBD1 (6 bases). Germline CDR1 is DFQATT and CDR2 is SNEGSKA (reference sequence). This CDR3 region has 13 residues. V was pared by 8 bases and J by 8 bases, with 21 bases between. DNA for the CDR3: TGCAGTCCCCGATGGGACACCGATACAGAAGCTTTCTTT. Its protein product is CSPRWDTDTEAFF.

The gene calls are TRBV7-2 and TRBJ2-7; unclear D gene. The CDR3 has 17 amino acids. The V end lost 1 base, the J end lost 1 base, and 17 bases lay between the germline ends. Per the germline V gene, CDR1 is SGHTA and CDR2 is FQGNSA. Here the CDR3 reads CASSLVAGTLKSYEQYF. DNA for the CDR3: TGTGCCAGCAGCTTAGTCGCCGGAACACTCAAATCCTACGAGCAGTACTTC. The whole variable domain, filled in from reference TRBV7-2 and TRBJ2-7, reads GAGVSQSPSNKVTEKGKDVELRCDPISGHTALYWYRQSLGQGLEFLIYFQGNSAPDKSGLPSDRFSAERTGGSVSTLTIQRTQQEDSAVYLCASSLVAGTLKSYEQYFGPGTRLTVT.

In this sample, this clonotype turned up many times. The chain recombines TRBV12-3 or TRBV12-4 with TRBJ2-2; TRBD1 matches at 7 bases. J lost 4 bases, V lost 8 bases, and 7 bases had no gene match. The CDR3 runs 14 residues. In DNA form, the CDR3 reads TGTGCCAGCCGCCGGACAGGAGGCACCGGGGAGCTGTTTTTT. Protein product: CASRRTGGTGELFF.

This clonotype appeared a few times. V usage is TRBV7-2 and J usage is TRBJ2-3; possible D gene TRBD2, 6 bases. CDR1 SGHTA and CDR2 FQGNSA come from the germline V gene. The CDR3 has 15 amino acids. The V gene lost 1 base and the J gene lost 13 bases, with 21 bases spanning the gap. The DNA for the CDR3 is TGTGCCAGCAGCTTAGAACCCCGTGGAGGGGCCGCCAAGTATTTT. This sequence encodes CASSLEPRGGAAKYF.

This clonotype was found many times. The junction departs from germline at one end; a sequencing error may be responsible. The chain links TRBV12-3 or TRBV12-4 to TRBJ2-3, with D perhaps TRBD2 (5 bases). The CDR3 runs 14 residues. This chain's CDR3 is CASSLGLSTDTQYF. The CDR3 region has the DNA TGTGCCAGCAGCTTAGGACTTAGCACAGATACGCAGTATTTT.

This clonotype was found a few times. The chain links TRBV10-3 to TRBJ2-6, with a tentative D call TRBD1 (5 bases). The CDR3 length is 14 residues. Trimming removed 10 bases from V and 0 bases from J, with 10 bases in between. Germline CDR1 ENHRY, CDR2 SYGVKD. CDR3 nucleotides: TGTGCCACCAACAGGAACTCTGGGGCCAACGTCCTGACTTTC. Translated, it gives CATNRNSGANVLTF.

This clonotype was detected once. The chain has TRBV11-2 and TRBJ2-7; 7 bases agree with TRBD1. The CDR3 consists of 13 residues. V trimming: 3 bases; J trimming: 12 bases; junction bases outside the gene matches: 11. Germline V CDR1 and CDR2: SGHAT, FQNNGV. Here the CDR3 DNA reads TGTGCCAGCAGCTTGTCGGACAGGAATCAGAGGTACTTC. It specifies CASSLSDRNQRYF. Together with reference TRBV11-2 and TRBJ2-7, the CDR3 gives the full variable domain: EAGVAQSPRYKIIEKRQSVAFWCNPISGHATLYWYQQILGQGPKLLIQFQNNGVVDDSQLPKDRFSAERLKGVDSTLKIQPAKLEDSAVYLCASSLSDRNQRYFGPGTRLTVT.

In its sample, this clonotype was seen a few times. The genes are TRBV20-1 and TRBJ2-7, with D unclear. CDR1 and CDR2 from the germline V gene are DFQATT and SNEGSKA (reference sequence). Trimming stripped 1 base from V and 5 bases from J, with 15 bases between. This CDR3 spans 14 amino acids. The CDR3 loop is CSARVLGLSDEQYF. DNA for the CDR3: TGCAGTGCTAGAGTTCTGGGGTTGAGCGACGAGCAGTACTTC.

The V and J genes are TRBV7-2 and TRBJ2-5; D remains unclear. The CDR3 covers 14 residues. Germline-derived CDR1 and CDR2 are SGHTA and FQGNSA. V lost 2 bases, J lost 0 bases, and 7 bases lay in between. The CDR3 spells CASSLNGYQETQYF. The CDR3 DNA sequence: TGTGCCAGCAGCTTAAACGGGTACCAAGAGACCCAGTACTTC.

This clonotype was seen a handful of times. This rearrangement joins TRBV5-1 to TRBJ2-3; maybe TRBD2 (7 bases). Trimming shortened V by 7 bases and J by 2 bases, and 11 bases separated the two germline ends. Germline CDR1 SGHRS, CDR2 YFSETQ. CDR3 length: 13 residues. In DNA, the CDR3 is TGCGCCAGCCGGGGGGCGCCCACAGATACGCAGTATTTT. It encodes CASRGAPTDTQYF.